What follows is one T cell receptor beta chain and its context. Its specificity is not known. The source of the sample is a study of STAT3 mutations in large granular lymphocyte leukemia. Study-wide context: Roughly half the longitudinally sequenced T-LGLL patients had canonical STAT3 mutations. Study observations and caveats: Every T-cell large granular lymphocyte leukemia patient had at least one immunodominant TCR beta clonotype. Sampling intervals varied between patients and samples.

The CDR3 has 14 amino acids. The germline V and J ends were trimmed by 7 bases and 5 bases, with 14 bases remaining between them. The germline gives CDR1 SEHNR, CDR2 FQNEAQ (reference sequence). Data came from immunoSEQ multiplex PCR; TCRdb stores just in-frame clones and leaves some out. The sample has fewer than 2,500 clones; about 50% are singletons. The TCR sequence derives from a man in his sixties with T-cell large granular lymphocyte leukemia. Some clones in this sample may be carry-over from other donors' samples. The gene calls are TRBV7-9 and TRBJ1-4, with D tentatively TRBD1 (5 bases). The specimen sequenced was peripheral blood mononuclear cells. CDR3 in amino acids: CASTSGTVNEKLFF. Written as DNA, the CDR3 is TGTGCCAGCACCTCCGGGACGGTGAATGAAAAACTGTTTTTT.